This section outlines one T cell receptor (beta chain) sequence together with its context. No antigen is known for it. This entry comes from a study of tumor-infiltrating lymphocytes in localized non-small cell lung cancer. This table comes from immunoSEQ multiplex PCR, and its TCRdb copy is limited to in-frame clones, with some not included. The sample comprises about 12,000 clones, around 80% of which are singletons, and roughly 13% rests with the top ten. Broader study findings: Only some patients had TCR sequencing, depending on available tissue. No T-cell fraction difference was seen between IM1 and IM2 tumors.

The origin of this receptor is a human donor with non-small cell lung cancer. The sample comprised lung tumor tissue.

The CDR3 spells CASSLVWGSAEAFF. Written as DNA, the CDR3 is TGCGCCAGCAGCTTGGTGTGGGGTAGCGCTGAAGCTTTCTTT. The chain uses TRBV5-1 and TRBJ1-1; no clear D. Per the germline V gene, CDR1 is SGHRS and CDR2 is YFSETQ. V was clipped by 0 bases and J by 6 bases, with 12 bases between them. The CDR3 length is 14 residues.